This paragraph reports one TCR beta chain. What it binds is not known. This entry belongs to a study of cytomegalovirus exposure and HLA in healthy donors. Background on the study: Drawn from HLA-typed donors, approximately 86 million unique TCRs were held in an early data release.

The PCR ran on 60 Vbeta and 13 Jbeta primers. How the authors handled the data: An analysis performed later counted 81 million or so unique TCR beta chains (around 9.9 million of them shared). Using immunoSEQ multiplex PCR, the repertoire was profiled, and TCRdb retains in-frame clones only, with some absent. V and J calls and clone size are copied from that table; D and trimming were computed from the DNA. The sample has some 110,000 clones. From germline, CDR1 is LNHDA and CDR2 SQIVND (reference sequence). The CDR3 covers 15 residues. Germline trimming cut 7 bases from V and 1 base from J; bases unmatched to any gene: 7. Study-level results: As was reported, the classifier diagnosed cytomegalovirus status with high specificity and sensitivity.

This TCR derives from a man aged 30 to 39 in good health and CMV-seronegative. The chain joins TRBV19 to TRBJ1-1; 9 nucleotides agree with TRBD1. Sequencing was performed on PBMCs. Here the CDR3 DNA reads TGTGCCAGTACCCTAAGACAGGGGGGGAACACTGAAGCTTTCTTT. Translated, it gives CASTLRQGGNTEAFF. Combining the CDR3 with reference TRBV19 and TRBJ1-1 gives the whole variable domain DGGITQSPKYLFRKEGQNVTLSCEQNLNHDAMYWYRQDPGQGLRLIYYSQIVNDFQKGDIAEGYSVSREKKESFPLTVTSAQKNPTAFYLCASTLRQGGNTEAFFGQGTRLTVV.